Included here is one T cell receptor beta chain sequence, with context. Its antigen is as yet unknown. The sample comes from a study of blood T cells in healthy people across ages. The study's findings and limits: Long-lived donors exceeded aged donors in naive CD4+ cells and diversity.

Together with a sample-barcoded 5' primer, a J-beta primer mix was included in a second PCR lasting about 7 to 12 cycles. Using its own MiXCR run on the 5' RACE reads, TCRdb lists one record per CDR3 protein. The table has 950,000 to 1,200,000 distinct CDR3 sequences, around two fifths seen once. The CDR3 is made up of 16 amino acids. Germline V gene lookup returns CDR1 SGHRS and CDR2 YFSETQ. Trimming cost V 4 bases and J 7 bases; bases outside gene matches: 12. Peripheral blood from each donor was collected in a volume of approximately 9.2 milliliters. Per sample, no less than 6 micrograms of total RNA were extracted.

The V and J genes are TRBV5-1 and TRBJ2-1; 9 bases agree with TRBD1. Input material: blood. The sequence was obtained from a man between 18 and 35 years old in good health. CDR3 DNA sequence: TGCGCCAGCAGCCAGGGACAGGGAGGGTGGTGGAATGAGCAGTTCTTC. This encodes CASSQGQGGWWNEQFF.